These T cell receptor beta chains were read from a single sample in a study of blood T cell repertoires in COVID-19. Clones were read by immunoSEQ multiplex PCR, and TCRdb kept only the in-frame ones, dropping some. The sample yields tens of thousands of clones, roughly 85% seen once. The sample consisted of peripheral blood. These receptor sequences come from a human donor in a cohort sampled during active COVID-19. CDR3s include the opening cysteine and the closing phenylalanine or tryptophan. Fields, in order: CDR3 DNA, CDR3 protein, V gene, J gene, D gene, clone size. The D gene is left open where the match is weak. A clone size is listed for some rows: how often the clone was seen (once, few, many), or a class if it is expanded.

DNA: TGTGCCACCAGTGACCGACAGGGGTTCGCCGAGCAGTACTTC
CDR3: CATSDRQGFAEQYF
V: TRBV24-1
J: TRBJ2-7
D: TRBD1
size: .

DNA: TGTGCCAGCAGTTCGCACGGAGAGGGAGGCCTGTCCTACGAGCAGTACTTC
CDR3: CASSSHGEGGLSYEQYF
V: TRBV28
J: TRBJ2-7
D: .
size: .

DNA: TGTGCCAGCAGCCCTAGGGGACAAAACAATCAGCCCCAGCATTTT
CDR3: CASSPRGQNNQPQHF
V: TRBV28
J: TRBJ1-5
D: .
size: .

DNA: TGTGCCAGCTCACCAAGTCAGCGGGGGCATGGCAATGAGCAGTTCTTC
CDR3: CASSPSQRGHGNEQFF
V: TRBV18
J: TRBJ2-1
D: TRBD2
size: .

DNA: TGTGCCAGCAGCTGGGCCGGGACTAGAACTCCCAATGAGCAGTTCTTC
CDR3: CASSWAGTRTPNEQFF
V: TRBV7-3
J: TRBJ2-1
D: TRBD2
size: few

DNA: TGTGCCAGCAGCCTGACAGGGGCCAATCAGCCCCAGCATTTT
CDR3: CASSLTGANQPQHF
V: TRBV2
J: TRBJ1-5
D: TRBD1
size: few

DNA: TGTGCCAGCAGCGTTACCGGGACAGGAGGCAATGAGCAGTTCTTC
CDR3: CASSVTGTGGNEQFF
V: TRBV9
J: TRBJ2-1
D: TRBD1
size: .

DNA: TGTGCCATCAGTCGGGGGGACGACTATAATTCACCCCTCCACTTT
CDR3: CAISRGDDYNSPLHF
V: TRBV10-3
J: TRBJ1-6
D: .
size: .

DNA: TGTGCCATTCTCCCTTCGGGGAAGTCAGGTGAAGCTTTCTTT
CDR3: CAILPSGKSGEAFF
V: TRBV10-3
J: TRBJ1-1
D: .
size: once

DNA: TGTGCCAGCAGTTCAATTCAGGACAGAGCTAACTATGGCTACACCTTC
CDR3: CASSSIQDRANYGYTF
V: TRBV28
J: TRBJ1-2
D: .
size: once

DNA: TGTGCCAGCAGTGATGTCCCACAAGAGACCCAGTACTTC
CDR3: CASSDVPQETQYF
V: TRBV6-1
J: TRBJ2-5
D: .
size: .

DNA: TGCGCCAGCAGCTTTTCAGAGAACACTGAAGCTTTCTTT
CDR3: CASSFSENTEAFF
V: TRBV5-1
J: TRBJ1-1
D: .
size: .

DNA: TGTGCCAGCAGTGAGGGGGCTACTAGGGAGCAGTACTTC
CDR3: CASSEGATREQYF
V: TRBV6-1
J: TRBJ2-7
D: .
size: .

DNA: TGTGCCAGTAGTATATCGGCTGACAGGGGTGCGCCCCAGCATTTT
CDR3: CASSISADRGAPQHF
V: TRBV19
J: TRBJ1-5
D: TRBD1
size: .

DNA: TGTGCCAGCAGCCCAGGACAACTAGCGGGGGGGCCGGGCACAGATACGCAGTATTTT
CDR3: CASSPGQLAGGPGTDTQYF
V: TRBV2
J: TRBJ2-3
D: TRBD2
size: .

DNA: TGTGCCAGTAGTATAATGAGAGGTTTCGACACCGGGGAGCTGTTTTTT
CDR3: CASSIMRGFDTGELFF
V: TRBV19
J: TRBJ2-2
D: .
size: .

DNA: TGTGCCAGCAGCGGTTCCAGGAATACCTATGGCTACACCTTC
CDR3: CASSGSRNTYGYTF
V: TRBV9
J: TRBJ1-2
D: .
size: once

DNA: TGCGCCAGCAGTGAGTCGACAGGGCGTTATTCACCCCTCCACTTT
CDR3: CASSESTGRYSPLHF
V: TRBV10-2
J: TRBJ1-6
D: TRBD1
size: .

DNA: TGCGCCAGCAGCCAAGTTGCTAGGGACAGGGTTGACAATGAGCAGTTCTTC
CDR3: CASSQVARDRVDNEQFF
V: TRBV4-1
J: TRBJ2-1
D: TRBD1
size: .

DNA: TGTGCCAGCAACGATGAGGGACAACTCGCCGGCTACACCTTC
CDR3: CASNDEGQLAGYTF
V: TRBV6-5
J: TRBJ1-2
D: .
size: .

DNA: TGTGCCAGCAGGATACCGGGACAGGGGGCTGAAGCTTTCTTT
CDR3: CASRIPGQGAEAFF
V: TRBV6-5
J: TRBJ1-1
D: TRBD1
size: few

DNA: TGTGCCAGTAGTACTACAGGGGGAAGCTCCTACGAGCAGTACTTC
CDR3: CASSTTGGSSYEQYF
V: TRBV19
J: TRBJ2-7
D: TRBD1
size: .

DNA: TGTGCCAGCACCAAGAGGACTGCAGACAATGAGCAGTTCTTC
CDR3: CASTKRTADNEQFF
V: TRBV6-5
J: TRBJ2-1
D: .
size: .

DNA: TGCGCCAGCAGCTTGGCGATGGATCCAACTAGCTCTGGAAACACCATATATTTT
CDR3: CASSLAMDPTSSGNTIYF
V: TRBV5-1
J: TRBJ1-3
D: .
size: .

DNA: TGTGCCAGTAGTATCCAACTAGCGGTGGACAATGAGCAGTTCTTC
CDR3: CASSIQLAVDNEQFF
V: TRBV19
J: TRBJ2-1
D: TRBD2
size: .

DNA: TGTGCCAGCGGGCGGGGACCAGCGACTAATGAAAAACTGTTTTTT
CDR3: CASGRGPATNEKLFF
V: TRBV3-1/TRBV3-2
J: TRBJ1-4
D: .
size: few

DNA: TGTGCCAGCAGCCGCGGTTCCGTCGGGGGGTCACCCCTCCACTTT
CDR3: CASSRGSVGGSPLHF
V: TRBV7-9
J: TRBJ1-6
D: .
size: .

DNA: TGTGCCAGCTCACAGGGGCGGAACACTGAAGCTTTCTTT
CDR3: CASSQGRNTEAFF
V: TRBV18
J: TRBJ1-1
D: .
size: few

DNA: TGTGCCAGCAGTCCCAGCGGTTCGGAGACCCAGTACTTC
CDR3: CASSPSGSETQYF
V: TRBV12-3/TRBV12-4
J: TRBJ2-5
D: .
size: .

DNA: TGTGCCAGCAGCTTAGATCAAACGGACACTGAAGCTTTCTTT
CDR3: CASSLDQTDTEAFF
V: TRBV7-3
J: TRBJ1-1
D: .
size: few

DNA: TGTGCCCGCGGCCGGGGGGGGGCGGGGGCTTTCTTT
CDR3: CARGRGGAGAFF
V: TRBV27
J: TRBJ1-1
D: .
size: .

DNA: TGTGCCAGCACCCCTTACCGCGGGGGGAATGAGCAGTTCTTC
CDR3: CASTPYRGGNEQFF
V: TRBV7-6
J: TRBJ2-1
D: TRBD2
size: .

DNA: TGCGCCAGCAGCTTTTCGGGACAGGGCTATTCTGGGGCCAACGTCCTGACTTTC
CDR3: CASSFSGQGYSGANVLTF
V: TRBV5-1
J: TRBJ2-6
D: TRBD1
size: .

DNA: TGCAGCGTTGAAAGTTTCGGTCTCGAAGCTAACTATGGCTACACCTTC
CDR3: CSVESFGLEANYGYTF
V: TRBV29-1
J: TRBJ1-2
D: .
size: .

DNA: TGTGCCAGCACCGTAGGACAGGGAAGCTCCTACAATGAGCAGTTCTTC
CDR3: CASTVGQGSSYNEQFF
V: TRBV9
J: TRBJ2-1
D: TRBD1
size: .

DNA: TGTGCCAGCAGCTTCCTCCCGGGGATGAACACTGAAGCTTTCTTT
CDR3: CASSFLPGMNTEAFF
V: TRBV9
J: TRBJ1-1
D: .
size: .

DNA: TGTGCCAGCAGTTTAGAATCGGGACTAGCGACGTACAATGAGCAGTTCTTC
CDR3: CASSLESGLATYNEQFF
V: TRBV28
J: TRBJ2-1
D: TRBD2
size: few

DNA: TGCGCCAGCAGCTTGGCTCTAGCGGAAAGCACAGATACGCAGTATTTT
CDR3: CASSLALAESTDTQYF
V: TRBV5-1
J: TRBJ2-3
D: TRBD2
size: .

DNA: TGTGCCAGCAGCTCCAAGACTCGGACGACAGGGCGGGTCGGGGAGCTGTTTTTT
CDR3: CASSSKTRTTGRVGELFF
V: TRBV21-1
J: TRBJ2-2
D: .
size: .

DNA: TGTGCCAGCAGCAGACCGGGACTAGCGGGAGGTTTGTACGAGCAGTACTTC
CDR3: CASSRPGLAGGLYEQYF
V: TRBV5-4
J: TRBJ2-7
D: TRBD2
size: .

DNA: TGTGCCAGCAGCCAAGGGACAGGGGGCCTTCGCTACACCTTC
CDR3: CASSQGTGGLRYTF
V: TRBV14
J: TRBJ1-2
D: TRBD1
size: .

DNA: TGTGCCAGCAACCGAAGCCCTAGCGCTGGGGCCAACGTCCTGACTTTC
CDR3: CASNRSPSAGANVLTF
V: TRBV2
J: TRBJ2-6
D: .
size: .

DNA: TGTGCCAGCAGCTTAGCCCTAGCGGGAACTTACAATGAGCAGTTCTTC
CDR3: CASSLALAGTYNEQFF
V: TRBV7-9
J: TRBJ2-1
D: TRBD2
size: .

DNA: TGCGCCAGCAGCCTGGGACAGCTCAACACTGAAGCTTTCTTT
CDR3: CASSLGQLNTEAFF
V: TRBV4-1
J: TRBJ1-1
D: TRBD1
size: .

DNA: TGTGCCAGCAGCCAAACACAGAACACTGAAGCTTTCTTT
CDR3: CASSQTQNTEAFF
V: TRBV3-1/TRBV3-2
J: TRBJ1-1
D: .
size: .

DNA: TGCGCCAGCAGCTTCTCCAGCCAAGAGACCCAGTACTTC
CDR3: CASSFSSQETQYF
V: TRBV5-1
J: TRBJ2-5
D: .
size: .

DNA: TGCGCCAGCCAGAAGACAGGGGCGGAGACAGATACGCAGTATTTT
CDR3: CASQKTGAETDTQYF
V: TRBV5-1
J: TRBJ2-3
D: TRBD1
size: .

DNA: TGCAGCGTTAGACAGGGTGGCACCGGGGAGCTGTTTTTT
CDR3: CSVRQGGTGELFF
V: TRBV29-1
J: TRBJ2-2
D: TRBD1
size: .

DNA: TGTGCCAGCAGCCTAGGGGTGGCAGGGGAACGTCGCGAGCAGTACTTC
CDR3: CASSLGVAGERREQYF
V: TRBV7-8
J: TRBJ2-7
D: .
size: .

DNA: TGTGCCAGCAGTCCCGGGACAGGGTACGCTTTCTTT
CDR3: CASSPGTGYAFF
V: TRBV6-5
J: TRBJ1-1
D: TRBD1
size: .

DNA: TGTGCTAGCAGCTTGGTAGGGGGGAACACCGGGGAGCTGTTTTTT
CDR3: CASSLVGGNTGELFF
V: TRBV7-7
J: TRBJ2-2
D: .
size: .

DNA: TGTGCCAGCCGCAGGGGGGACACTGAAGCTTTCTTT
CDR3: CASRRGDTEAFF
V: TRBV27
J: TRBJ1-1
D: TRBD1
size: .

DNA: TGTGCCAGCAGCTTACTTCCTGGCGCTAGCTCCTACAATGAGCAGTTCTTC
CDR3: CASSLLPGASSYNEQFF
V: TRBV7-8
J: TRBJ2-1
D: .
size: .

DNA: TGTGCCAGCAGCGTAGAAGGGACTAGCACCTTACAGCAGTACTTC
CDR3: CASSVEGTSTLQQYF
V: TRBV9
J: TRBJ2-7
D: TRBD2
size: .

DNA: TGTGCCACCAGTGATTTGCAAACAGGTCAAGAGACCCAGTACTTC
CDR3: CATSDLQTGQETQYF
V: TRBV24-1
J: TRBJ2-5
D: .
size: .

DNA: TGCGCCAGCAGCTTTGGACAGGACACTGGCTACACCTTC
CDR3: CASSFGQDTGYTF
V: TRBV5-1
J: TRBJ1-2
D: TRBD1
size: few

DNA: TGTGCCAGCAGTACAAGGACAGGGGCGAATGAAGCTTTCTTT
CDR3: CASSTRTGANEAFF
V: TRBV28
J: TRBJ1-1
D: TRBD1
size: few

DNA: TGTGCCTGGGCAGGGACGGGAGCTGAGACCCAGTACTTC
CDR3: CAWAGTGAETQYF
V: TRBV30
J: TRBJ2-5
D: .
size: .

DNA: TGCGCCAGCAGCTTGGACAGACCCGGGACAGGTCGAAACACCATATATTTT
CDR3: CASSLDRPGTGRNTIYF
V: TRBV5-1
J: TRBJ1-3
D: TRBD1
size: .